Listed below are T cell receptor beta chains from one sample, sequenced in a study of blood T cells in healthy people across ages. TCRdb recomputed calls from the 5' RACE reads with MiXCR, one row per CDR3 protein. The repertoire consists of 800,000 to 1,000,000 distinct CDR3 sequences, with roughly 43% occurring once and the leading ten covering around an eighth. The sample taken for sequencing was blood. Receptor source: a man aged 25-40 years in good health. The CDR3 runs from the conserved cysteine through the conserved F or W. The D gene is left open where the match is weak. Size tells how often a clone was seen (once, few, many) or the class of an expanded clone, and some rows leave it out.

>TRBJ2-5|NA|NA|TRBV29-1
TGCAGCGTCCCCCGTGGTGGGAGCCGGGAGACCCAGTACTTC
CSVPRGGSRETQYF
>TRBJ1-2|NA|TRBD1|TRBV11-1
TGTGCCAGCAGCCCGGGACAGGGATGCGGCTACACCTTC
CASSPGQGCGYTF
>TRBJ2-5|NA|NA|TRBV20-1
TGCAGTGCTAGGGAGCGGATGAACCAAGAGACCCAGTACTTC
CSARERMNQETQYF
>TRBJ2-1|NA|TRBD1|TRBV7-2
TGTGCCAGCAGCGTCGGGACAGGGGTCTACAATGAGCAGTTCTTC
CASSVGTGVYNEQFF
>TRBJ1-2|NA|NA|TRBV10-3
TGTGCCATCAGTGAGTCTATGGGACCAAACTATGGCTACACCTTC
CAISESMGPNYGYTF
>TRBJ2-1|NA|NA|TRBV3-1
TGTGCCAGCAGCCAGCGGAGGGGCCTAGCCTACAATGAGCAGTTCTTC
CASSQRRGLAYNEQFF
>TRBJ2-3|few|NA|TRBV4-2
TGTGCCAGCAGCCAAGGTGGCCCTGGGACAGATACGCAGTATTTT
CASSQGGPGTDTQYF
>TRBJ2-7|NA|NA|TRBV28
TGTGCCAGCAGTACTGCAGGGGCCTCATACAATGAGCAGTACTTC
CASSTAGASYNEQYF
>TRBJ2-5|NA|TRBD2|TRBV6-5
TGTGCCAGCAGTTACATCCTAGCGGGGGGATCAGAGACCCAGTACTTC
CASSYILAGGSETQYF
>TRBJ1-2|NA|NA|TRBV6-5
TGTGCCAGCAGGAAAGACCAGGGACCCCTTGGCTACACCTTC
CASRKDQGPLGYTF
>TRBJ2-1|many|NA|TRBV29-1
TGCAGCGCGGAGAGTGACACCTACAATGAGCAGTTCTTC
CSAESDTYNEQFF
>TRBJ2-3|NA|TRBD2|TRBV27
TGTGCCAGCAGTTTACCAGGACTAGGGACCACAGATACGCAGTATTTT
CASSLPGLGTTDTQYF
>TRBJ2-5|NA|NA|TRBV7-6
TGTGCCAGCAGCTCGGGCCCAACCGAGGATGAGCAGTACTTC
CASSSGPTEDEQYF
>TRBJ1-1|NA|TRBD1|TRBV9
TGTGCCAGCAGCGTAGGTATGGCAGGGGGCATGAACACTGAAGCTTTCTTT
CASSVGMAGGMNTEAFF
>TRBJ2-5|NA|NA|TRBV5-6
TGTGCCTGCAGCTTCGGCGGGACACAAGAGACCCAGTACTTC
CACSFGGTQETQYF
>TRBJ2-5|few|NA|TRBV13
TGTGCCAGCAGAGACGCAAATACGGAAGAGACCCAGTACTTC
CASRDANTEETQYF
>TRBJ2-3|NA|NA|TRBV6-5
TGTGCCAGCAGCCCGGGGTTTGGTGCAGATACGCAGTATTTT
CASSPGFGADTQYF
>TRBJ2-7|NA|TRBD1|TRBV4-1
TGCGCCAGCAGCCCTCAGCCGGGACAGGATACCTACGAGCAGTACTTC
CASSPQPGQDTYEQYF
>TRBJ2-3|NA|NA|TRBV6-1
TGTGCCAGCAGTGCGCTAGGGGGTACGCAGTATTTT
CASSALGGTQYF
>TRBJ1-1|many|TRBD1|TRBV6-2/TRBV6-3
TGTGCCAGCGGGGACAGTTTGAACACTGAAGCTTTCTTT
CASGDSLNTEAFF
>TRBJ1-2|few|NA|TRBV6-2/TRBV6-3
TGTGCCAGCAGCTCCCAAGGACGGTCCTATGGCTACACCTTC
CASSSQGRSYGYTF
>TRBJ2-3|few|NA|TRBV6-5
TGTGCCAGCAGTTCCACGCTATGGGATGCGCAGTATTTT
CASSSTLWDAQYF
>TRBJ2-7|few|TRBD2|TRBV4-1
TGCGCCAGCAGCCAGCCGGGACTAGCGAGCGAGCAGTACTTC
CASSQPGLASEQYF
>TRBJ1-6|NA|TRBD1|TRBV7-2
TGTGCCAGCAGCTCCATGACAGGGAATAATTCACCCCTCCACTTT
CASSSMTGNNSPLHF
>TRBJ2-1|NA|NA|TRBV6-1
TGTGCCAGCAGTGAGGCACCCTACAATGAGCAGTTCTTC
CASSEAPYNEQFF
>TRBJ2-3|NA|TRBD2|TRBV6-6
TGTGCCAGCATGCGTCTAGCGGGAGATACAGATACGCAGTATTTT
CASMRLAGDTDTQYF
>TRBJ2-7|NA|NA|TRBV6-5
TGTGCCAGCAGTTACAGTGCGGACGGCTACGAGCAGTACTTC
CASSYSADGYEQYF
>TRBJ2-1|NA|NA|TRBV24-1
TGTGCCACCAGTAGTGGATTGGAGCAGTTCTTC
CATSSGLEQFF
>TRBJ2-7|NA|NA|TRBV30
TGTGCCTGGAGCGACAAAACAGTCTACGAGCAGTACTTC
CAWSDKTVYEQYF
>TRBJ1-1|NA|NA|TRBV11-2
TGTGCCAGCAGCTCCGGACAGCCGAAAGCGAGCACTGAAGCTTTCTTT
CASSSGQPKASTEAFF
>TRBJ2-3|NA|TRBD2|TRBV7-2
TGTGCCAGCAGCACCGGGACTAGCGGGGTTCTTGATACGCAGTATTTT
CASSTGTSGVLDTQYF
>TRBJ2-7|NA|TRBD2|TRBV20-1
TGCAGTGCTCGTAGCGGGGAACGACCCGACTACGAGCAGTACTTC
CSARSGERPDYEQYF
>TRBJ1-2|NA|TRBD1|TRBV7-9
TGTGCCAGCAGCGTCGAGACAGGGAACTATGGCTACACCTTC
CASSVETGNYGYTF
>TRBJ2-1|once|NA|TRBV20-1
TGCAGTGCTAGAGATAGGGCCGCCTCTCAAGAGACCCAGTTCTTC
CSARDRAASQETQFF
>TRBJ2-4|few|TRBD1|TRBV12-3/TRBV12-4
TGTGCCAGTAGTCGTCCAGGGGGCGCCCAGGGAAACATTCAGTACTTC
CASSRPGGAQGNIQYF
>TRBJ2-4|few|NA|TRBV5-1
TGCGCCAGCAGCTTGGGAAGTAGGGACGGTATCAAAAACATTCAGTACTTC
CASSLGSRDGIKNIQYF
>TRBJ2-7|NA|NA|TRBV11-1
TGTGCCAGCAGCTTCGAGGCCGCGGCTACCTACGAGCAGTACTTC
CASSFEAAATYEQYF
>TRBJ2-7|few|NA|TRBV6-6
TGTGCCAGCAGCTCGCCCATGGGGAGGTTCGACGAGCAGTACTTC
CASSSPMGRFDEQYF
>TRBJ2-5|few|TRBD2|TRBV6-2/TRBV6-3
TGTGCCAGCAGTAACCCCACGACTAGCGGGTTTCAGACCCAGTACTTC
CASSNPTTSGFQTQYF
>TRBJ1-4|NA|NA|TRBV4-2
TGTGCCAGCAGCCCCTGGGACTCGATAGATGAAAAACTGTTTTTT
CASSPWDSIDEKLFF
>TRBJ2-7|NA|TRBD1|TRBV12-3/TRBV12-4
TGTGCCAGCAGTTTAGCATCTTGGACAGGGGCTTTGTACTTC
CASSLASWTGALYF
>TRBJ2-3|few|NA|TRBV4-1
TGCGCCAGCAGCCTTGGGACTTTCACAGATACGCAGTATTTT
CASSLGTFTDTQYF
>TRBJ2-1|few|NA|TRBV5-1
TGCGCCAGCAGCAGCGGAGGCAGAGTTTCTTACAATGAGCAGTTCTTC
CASSSGGRVSYNEQFF
>TRBJ1-1|few|NA|TRBV29-1
TGCAGCGTTGGGGGGGCTGGAGGTTACGCTTTCTTT
CSVGGAGGYAFF
>TRBJ1-4|NA|NA|TRBV4-1
TGCGCCAGCAGCCAGGGCGGGCCCACAGGACTGTTTTTT
CASSQGGPTGLFF
>TRBJ1-2|few|NA|TRBV11-1
TGTGCCAGCAGCGTCTCATATGCGGGCTATGGCTACACCTTC
CASSVSYAGYGYTF
>TRBJ2-1|few|TRBD1|TRBV5-1
TGCGCCAGCAGCTCCTCCGGGACAGGGGCCTACAATGAGCAGTTCTTC
CASSSSGTGAYNEQFF
>TRBJ1-6|NA|NA|TRBV3-1
TGTGCCAGCAGCCAAGATCCCGGGGGCGCGAATAATTCACCCCTCCACTTT
CASSQDPGGANNSPLHF
>TRBJ2-1|few|NA|TRBV10-3
TGTGCCATCAGTGAGTCACAGGGTCCCCCCCCGTTCTTC
CAISESQGPPPFF
>TRBJ2-1|NA|TRBD1|TRBV6-5
TGTGCCAGCACCCTGGACAGGACAAAATACAATGAGCAGTTCTTC
CASTLDRTKYNEQFF
>TRBJ1-6|NA|NA|TRBV5-1
TGCGCCAGTAGCTTGGATAGTCTTAATTCACCCCTCCACTTT
CASSLDSLNSPLHF
>TRBJ2-1|NA|NA|TRBV6-2/TRBV6-3
TGTGCCAGCAGTCCACCTCCTGGGGAACCCTCCTACAATGAGCAGTTCTTC
CASSPPPGEPSYNEQFF
>TRBJ2-7|NA|TRBD2|TRBV20-1
TGCAGTGCTAGAGAAGCTAGCGGGGGGGTAAGCTCCTACGAGCAGTACTTC
CSAREASGGVSSYEQYF
>TRBJ2-7|NA|NA|TRBV28
TGTGCCAGCACCTGGAGGGGGGGGGCCTACGAGCAGTACTTC
CASTWRGGAYEQYF
>TRBJ2-1|few|NA|TRBV3-1
TGTGCCAGCAGCCAGGGTGTCCAAGAGACCCAGTTCTTC
CASSQGVQETQFF
>TRBJ1-2|once|TRBD1|TRBV20-1
TGCAGTGCTAGAGGCCAGGGACAGGGTGGTGGCTACACCTTC
CSARGQGQGGGYTF
>TRBJ2-1|few|TRBD1|TRBV7-9
TGTGCCAGCAGCTTAGTCCGGGACAGGGGCAATGAGCAGTTCTTC
CASSLVRDRGNEQFF
>TRBJ1-1|few|NA|TRBV20-1
TGCAGTGCTAGAGATGATTACGTGGGTCCCGCTTTCTTT
CSARDDYVGPAFF
>TRBJ1-2|NA|NA|TRBV4-1
TGCGCCAGCAGCCAAATTCAGGGTTCCTATGGCTACACCTTC
CASSQIQGSYGYTF
>TRBJ2-3|few|NA|TRBV4-2
TGTGCCAGCAGCACGGCCTGGAGGGATACGCAGTATTTT
CASSTAWRDTQYF